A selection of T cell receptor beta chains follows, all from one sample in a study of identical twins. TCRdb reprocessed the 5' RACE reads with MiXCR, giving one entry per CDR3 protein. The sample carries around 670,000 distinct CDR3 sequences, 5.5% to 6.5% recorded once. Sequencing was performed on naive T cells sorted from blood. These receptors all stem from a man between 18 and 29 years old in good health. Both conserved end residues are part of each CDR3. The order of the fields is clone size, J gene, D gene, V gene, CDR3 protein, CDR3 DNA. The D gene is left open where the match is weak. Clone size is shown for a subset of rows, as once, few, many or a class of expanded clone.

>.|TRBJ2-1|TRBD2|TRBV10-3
CAISQGLEIYNEQFF
TGTGCCATCAGCCAGGGACTAGAAATCTACAATGAGCAGTTCTTC
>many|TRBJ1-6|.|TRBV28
CASSLFSSPLHF
TGTGCCAGCAGTTTGTTTTCTTCACCCCTCCACTTT
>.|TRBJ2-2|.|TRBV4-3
CASSQDSSHANTGELFF
TGCGCCAGCAGCCAAGATAGCAGCCACGCGAACACCGGGGAGCTGTTTTTT
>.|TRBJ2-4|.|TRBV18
CASSPPGTQKNIQYF
TGTGCCAGCTCACCACCGGGGACACAAAAAAACATTCAGTACTTC
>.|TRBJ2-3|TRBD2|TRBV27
CASESLAGGSPDTQYF
TGTGCCAGCGAATCACTAGCGGGAGGATCCCCAGATACGCAGTATTTT
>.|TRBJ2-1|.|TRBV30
CAWSVIGGQHNEQFF
TGTGCCTGGAGTGTAATTGGGGGCCAACACAATGAGCAGTTCTTC
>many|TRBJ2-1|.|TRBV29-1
CSVDDKPQFF
TGCAGCGTTGATGACAAACCGCAGTTCTTC
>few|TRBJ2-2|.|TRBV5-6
CASSSVDTGELFF
TGTGCCAGCAGCTCCGTGGACACCGGGGAGCTGTTTTTT
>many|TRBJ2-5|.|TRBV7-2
CASSTLRGGKTQETQYF
TGTGCCAGCAGCACCCTGAGGGGCGGGAAAACTCAAGAGACCCAGTACTTC
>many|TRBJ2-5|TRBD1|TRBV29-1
CSAAGRGRGETQYF
TGCAGCGCCGCAGGCAGGGGGCGGGGAGAGACCCAGTACTTC
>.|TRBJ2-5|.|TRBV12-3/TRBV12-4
CTSTHGIDQETQYF
TGTACCAGCACCCACGGAATAGACCAAGAGACCCAGTACTTC
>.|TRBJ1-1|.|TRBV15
CATSRDVPGRDTEAFF
TGTGCCACCAGCAGAGATGTCCCGGGGAGGGACACTGAAGCTTTCTTT
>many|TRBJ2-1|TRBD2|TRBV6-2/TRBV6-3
CASSPRGLSYNEQFF
TGTGCCAGCAGTCCCCGGGGACTATCCTACAATGAGCAGTTCTTC
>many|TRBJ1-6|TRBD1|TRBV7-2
CASSLTGQGNSPLHF
TGTGCCAGCAGCTTAACTGGACAGGGGAATTCACCCCTCCACTTT
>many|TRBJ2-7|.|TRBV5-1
CASSIQVDEQYF
TGCGCCAGCAGCATACAGGTCGACGAGCAGTACTTC
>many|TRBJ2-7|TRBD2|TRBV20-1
CSGGPGGYEQYF
TGCAGTGGGGGTCCGGGAGGGTACGAGCAGTACTTC
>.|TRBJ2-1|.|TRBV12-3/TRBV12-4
CASSITLEQFF
TGTGCCAGTTCGATAACCCTTGAGCAGTTCTTC
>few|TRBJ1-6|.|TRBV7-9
CASSPGPSSSYNSPLHF
TGTGCCAGCAGCCCGGGCCCTTCGAGCTCCTATAATTCACCCCTCCACTTT
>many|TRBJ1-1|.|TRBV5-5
CASSLYMKTEAFF
TGTGCCAGCAGCCTCTACATGAAAACTGAAGCTTTCTTT
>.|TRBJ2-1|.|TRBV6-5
CASSYSQRNNEQFF
TGTGCCAGCAGTTACTCTCAGAGAAACAATGAGCAGTTCTTC
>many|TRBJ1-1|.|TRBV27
CASRSVPNTEAFF
TGTGCCAGCAGGTCGGTCCCGAACACTGAAGCTTTCTTT
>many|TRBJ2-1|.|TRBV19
CASSIPGAALDEQFF
TGTGCCAGTAGTATCCCAGGGGCCGCTTTAGATGAGCAGTTCTTC
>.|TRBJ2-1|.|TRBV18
CASSPNSGARYNEQFF
TGTGCCAGCTCACCTAATTCGGGAGCACGCTACAATGAGCAGTTCTTC
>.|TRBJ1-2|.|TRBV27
CASSFGGRDGYTF
TGTGCCAGCAGTTTCGGGGGAAGGGATGGCTACACCTTC
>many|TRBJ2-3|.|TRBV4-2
CASSQGGGARGLSTDTQYF
TGTGCCAGCAGCCAAGGAGGGGGTGCCCGGGGGCTTAGCACAGATACGCAGTATTTT
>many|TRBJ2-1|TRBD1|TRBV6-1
CASTRTGGLRNEQFF
TGTGCCAGCACCAGAACAGGGGGCCTCCGCAATGAGCAGTTCTTC
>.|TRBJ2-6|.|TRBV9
CASSVDGGANVLTF
TGTGCCAGCAGCGTTGACGGTGGGGCCAACGTCCTGACTTTC
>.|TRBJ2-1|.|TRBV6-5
CASSYNQYNEQFF
TGTGCCAGCAGTTACAATCAGTACAATGAGCAGTTCTTC
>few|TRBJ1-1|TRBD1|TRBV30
CAWSPQGGTFF
TGTGCCTGGAGTCCGCAGGGGGGAACTTTCTTT
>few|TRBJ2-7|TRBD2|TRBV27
CASRPGTSGRRYEQYF
TGTGCCAGCAGACCGGGGACTAGCGGGAGGCGGTACGAGCAGTACTTC
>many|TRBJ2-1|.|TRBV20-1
CSAIPLRPGDNEQFF
TGCAGTGCCATACCCTTACGACCAGGGGACAATGAGCAGTTCTTC
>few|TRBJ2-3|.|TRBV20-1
CSARGRQAGADTQYF
TGCAGTGCTAGAGGTAGACAGGCTGGGGCAGATACGCAGTATTTT
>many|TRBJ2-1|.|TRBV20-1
CSATIRGLHNEQFF
TGCAGTGCGACAATCCGCGGGTTACACAATGAGCAGTTCTTC
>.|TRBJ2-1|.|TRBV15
CATSRDFVNEQFF
TGTGCCACCAGCAGAGATTTCGTCAATGAGCAGTTCTTC
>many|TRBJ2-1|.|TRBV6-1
CASSRTREPYNEQFF
TGTGCCAGCAGTAGGACCCGGGAACCCTACAATGAGCAGTTCTTC
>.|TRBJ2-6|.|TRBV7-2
CASSLGGGRSGANVLTF
TGTGCCAGCAGCTTAGGAGGGGGTCGCTCTGGGGCCAACGTCCTGACTTTC
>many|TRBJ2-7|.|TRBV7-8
CASSQVPGHEQYF
TGTGCCAGCAGTCAAGTACCAGGACACGAGCAGTACTTC
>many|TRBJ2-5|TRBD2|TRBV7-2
CASSPGTSGGQETQYF
TGTGCCAGCAGCCCCGGGACTAGCGGAGGCCAAGAGACCCAGTACTTC
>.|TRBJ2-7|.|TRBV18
CASSPPGGANEQYF
TGTGCCAGCTCCCCTCCGGGCGGGGCCAACGAGCAGTACTTC
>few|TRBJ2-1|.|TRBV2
CASRQDRRRENVNEQFF
TGTGCCAGCAGGCAAGACAGGAGACGGGAGAATGTCAATGAGCAGTTCTTC
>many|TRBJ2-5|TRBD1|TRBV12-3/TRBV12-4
CASNAGTGYQETQYF
TGTGCCAGCAACGCCGGGACAGGGTACCAAGAGACCCAGTACTTC
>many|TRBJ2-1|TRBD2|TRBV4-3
CASSQDTSGSIGNEQFF
TGCGCCAGCAGCCAAGACACTAGCGGGAGTATCGGCAATGAGCAGTTCTTC
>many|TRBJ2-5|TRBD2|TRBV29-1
CSVEPRGGRETQYF
TGCAGCGTTGAACCCCGGGGGGGACGAGAGACCCAGTACTTC
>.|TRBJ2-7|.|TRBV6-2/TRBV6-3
CAMGGGGLFEQYF
TGTGCCATGGGCGGCGGGGGCCTTTTCGAGCAGTACTTC
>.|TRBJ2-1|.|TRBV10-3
CAISLLVGGSYNEQFF
TGTGCCATCAGTTTGCTAGTGGGCGGCTCCTACAATGAGCAGTTCTTC
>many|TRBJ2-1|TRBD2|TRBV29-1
CSVAGGTSVYNEQFF
TGCAGCGTGGCCGGGGGGACTAGCGTATACAATGAGCAGTTCTTC
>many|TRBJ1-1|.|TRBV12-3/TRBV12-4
CASSPTSMNTEAFF
TGTGCCAGCAGCCCCACTTCTATGAACACTGAAGCTTTCTTT
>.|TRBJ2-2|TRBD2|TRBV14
CASSQVAGGDTGELFF
TGTGCCAGCAGCCAAGTAGCGGGAGGAGACACCGGGGAGCTGTTTTTT
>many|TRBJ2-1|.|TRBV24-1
CATSDPLTGPSMGEQFF
TGTGCCACCAGTGACCCCCTCACAGGGCCCTCCATGGGGGAGCAGTTCTTC
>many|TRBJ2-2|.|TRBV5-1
CASSGRPNTGELFF
TGCGCCAGCTCGGGACGGCCGAACACCGGGGAGCTGTTTTTT
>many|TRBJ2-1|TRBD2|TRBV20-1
CSAATSGTPYNEQFF
TGCAGTGCTGCCACTAGCGGGACCCCCTACAATGAGCAGTTCTTC
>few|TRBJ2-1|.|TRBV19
CASSTSNRIYNEQFF
TGTGCCAGTAGTACTAGTAACAGGATCTACAATGAGCAGTTCTTC
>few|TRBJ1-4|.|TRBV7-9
CASSSPGTTNEKLFF
TGTGCCAGCAGCTCCCCCGGGACAACGAATGAAAAACTGTTTTTT
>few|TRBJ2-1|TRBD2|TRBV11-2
CASSPNRLPSSGSSDEQFF
TGTGCCAGCAGCCCCAACCGCTTACCCTCTAGCGGGAGTTCAGATGAGCAGTTCTTC
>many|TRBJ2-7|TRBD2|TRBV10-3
CAISVTSGSREQYF
TGTGCCATCAGTGTGACTAGCGGGAGCCGCGAGCAGTACTTC
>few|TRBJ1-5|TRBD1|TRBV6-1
CASSEGQVNQPQHF
TGTGCCAGCAGTGAGGGACAGGTCAATCAGCCCCAGCATTTT
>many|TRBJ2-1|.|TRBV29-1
CSVEDLWSSYNEQFF
TGCAGCGTTGAAGATCTTTGGAGCTCCTACAATGAGCAGTTCTTC
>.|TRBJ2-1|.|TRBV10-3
CAISEFLDQTDEQFF
TGTGCCATCAGTGAATTTCTGGACCAGACCGATGAGCAGTTCTTC
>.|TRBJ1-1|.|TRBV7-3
CASSLTRGGDTEAFF
TGTGCCAGCAGCTTAACGAGGGGGGGAGACACTGAAGCTTTCTTT
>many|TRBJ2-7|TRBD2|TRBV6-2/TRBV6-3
CASSYSESGGYEQYF
TGTGCCAGCAGTTACTCGGAAAGCGGGGGCTACGAGCAGTACTTC